The 23 T cell receptor beta chains below all came from one sample that was sequenced in a study of OX40 agonist ivuxolimab in advanced cancers. Sequencing used immunoSEQ multiplex PCR; TCRdb keeps in-frame clones, though not all of them. The sample includes 35,000 to 45,000 clones, over 80% of them seen just once. Sequencing used CD4+ or CD8+ T cells sorted from blood, obtained in a trial of the OX40 agonist ivuxolimab. The receptor set was obtained from an adult with an advanced solid tumor such as melanoma, head and neck, liver or kidney cancer.

The chain is built from TRBV6-5 and TRBJ1-5; tentative D call: TRBD1 (5 bases). The CDR3 runs 13 residues. CDR1 and CDR2 from the germline V gene are MNHEY and SVGAGI. Trimming stripped 8 bases from V and 0 bases from J, with 8 bases between. Written as DNA, the CDR3 is TGTGCCAGCGGGGCAGTTAGCAATCAGCCCCAGCATTTT. Translating gives CASGAVSNQPQHF.

The V and J genes are TRBV11-2 and TRBJ1-6; D remains ambiguous. This CDR3 contains 14 residues. V lost 5 bases and J 6 bases, leaving 11 bases between the germline ends. Germline CDR1 SGHAT, CDR2 FQNNGV. For the CDR3, the DNA is TGTGCCAGCAGCCCGGGGAATAGTAATTCACCCCTCCACTTT. The encoded protein is CASSPGNSNSPLHF.

The V and J genes are TRBV6-1 and TRBJ2-7, with D tentatively TRBD1 or TRBD2 (5 bases each). This CDR3 is 13 amino acids long. In germline, CDR1 is MNHNS, CDR2 SASEGT. Trimming stripped 7 bases from V and 2 bases from J, with 12 bases between. CDR3 protein: CASNSGTTYEQYF. In DNA form, the CDR3 reads TGTGCCAGCAACTCCGGGACGACCTACGAGCAGTACTTC.

Details on this clone: At one end, the junction sequence differs from germline, possibly due to a read error. This rearrangement joins TRBV7-7 to TRBJ2-3; 9 bases are a match to TRBD1. The CDR3 runs 15 residues. CDR1 and CDR2 (germline): SSHAT, FNYEAQ (reference sequence). CDR3 sequence: CASSLDRGSTDTQYF. The CDR3 nucleotides read TGTGCTAGCAGCTTAGACAGGGGGAGCACAGATACGCAGTATTTT.

The rearrangement joins TRBV11-2 to TRBJ2-1; no reliable D call. Germline V gene data show CDR1 as SGHAT and CDR2 as FQNNGV. This CDR3 comprises 16 residues. Trimming left V 0 bases short and J 3 bases short, with 12 bases between. In nucleotides, the CDR3 is TGTGCCAGCAGCTTAGAAGTGTCCTGGGTCTACAATGAGCAGTTCTTC. It encodes CASSLEVSWVYNEQFF. Together with reference TRBV11-2 and TRBJ2-1, the CDR3 gives the full variable domain: EAGVAQSPRYKIIEKRQSVAFWCNPISGHATLYWYQQILGQGPKLLIQFQNNGVVDDSQLPKDRFSAERLKGVDSTLKIQPAKLEDSAVYLCASSLEVSWVYNEQFFGPGTRLTVL.

V gene TRBV11-2 combines with J gene TRBJ1-1; 9 positions match TRBD1. J gave up 3 bases and V 5 bases, and 7 bases lay outside the gene matches. The germline CDR1 and CDR2 sequences are SGHAT and FQNNGV. The CDR3 runs to 15 residues. The CDR3 DNA follows: TGTGCCAGCAGCAATACAGGGGGCGCAGACACTGAAGCTTTCTTT. Translated: CASSNTGGADTEAFF. The variable domain in full, with the rest retrieved from reference TRBV11-2 and TRBJ1-1, is EAGVAQSPRYKIIEKRQSVAFWCNPISGHATLYWYQQILGQGPKLLIQFQNNGVVDDSQLPKDRFSAERLKGVDSTLKIQPAKLEDSAVYLCASSNTGGADTEAFFGQGTRLTVV.

In DNA, the CDR3 is TGTGCCAGCAGCGGACAAGACAGTAAGAGCACAGATACGCAGTATTTT. It specifies CASSGQDSKSTDTQYF. The rearrangement links TRBV11-2 to TRBJ2-3; tentatively, D is TRBD1 (5 bases). The CDR3 consists of 16 residues. The germline gives CDR1 SGHAT, CDR2 FQNNGV. Between the trimmed V and J ends, which lost 5 bases and 0 bases, there was a span of 15 bases. The entire variable domain, with the rest obtained from reference TRBV11-2 and TRBJ2-3, is as follows: EAGVAQSPRYKIIEKRQSVAFWCNPISGHATLYWYQQILGQGPKLLIQFQNNGVVDDSQLPKDRFSAERLKGVDSTLKIQPAKLEDSAVYLCASSGQDSKSTDTQYFGPGTRLTVL.

V is TRBV4-1 and J is TRBJ1-1, with unresolved D. The CDR3 extends over 16 amino acids. Germline lookup yields CDR1 MGHRA and CDR2 YSYEKL. Trimming removed 0 bases at V and 3 bases at J, with 14 bases between. CDR3 nucleotides: TGCGCCAGCAGCCAAGAGGGTCGTCTCTCCCACACTGAAGCTTTCTTT. Translation: CASSQEGRLSHTEAFF.

The chain recombines TRBV6-5 with TRBJ1-1; perhaps TRBD1 as D (5 bases). The CDR3 covers 16 residues. V was cut by 0 bases and J by 5 bases, with 16 bases left in between. The germline V gene has CDR1 MNHEY and CDR2 SVGAGI. The CDR3 protein is CASSYSLNMGRTEAFF. The CDR3 region has the DNA TGTGCCAGCAGTTACTCTCTCAACATGGGACGGACTGAAGCTTTCTTT.

This rearrangement joins TRBV9 to TRBJ2-2, with a tentative D call TRBD1 (7 bases). The V and J ends lost 6 bases and 7 bases respectively, with 16 bases between them. Germline CDR1 is SGDLS and CDR2 is YYNGEE. The CDR3 runs 14 residues. CDR3 sequence: CASTQGGGHGELFF. The DNA of the CDR3 is TGTGCCAGCACCCAGGGGGGCGGACACGGGGAGCTGTTTTTT.

This clone was detected once. This sequence joins TRBV6-6 and TRBJ2-7; 7 bases fit TRBD2. V was clipped by 0 bases and J by 2 bases; unmatched bases: 7. In germline, CDR1 is MNHNY, CDR2 SVGAGI (reference sequence). This CDR3 has 16 amino acids. In DNA form, the CDR3 reads TGTGCCAGCAGTTACTCGGCCCTAGCGGTAACCTACGAGCAGTACTTC. Protein product: CASSYSALAVTYEQYF.

CDR3 loop: CASSTSGISGNTIYF. The CDR3 DNA reads TGTGCCAGCAGCACCTCAGGGATCTCTGGAAACACCATATATTTT. The genes are TRBV5-4 and TRBJ1-3; TRBD1 is a possible D gene (5 bases). With 4 bases removed from V and 0 bases from J, the gap between germline ends came to 11 bases. Germline V CDR1 and CDR2: SGHNT, YYREEE (reference sequence). This CDR3 region has 15 residues.

This clone appeared a single time. Other nucleotide sequences in the sample specify the same CDR3. V is TRBV19 and J is TRBJ2-7; 10 bases fit TRBD1. Germline loops: CDR1 LNHDA, CDR2 SQIVND (reference sequence). The CDR3 spans 15 residues. Trimming removed 1 base from V and 2 bases from J; junction bases left unmatched: 2. The CDR3 protein is CASSIGGQGAYEQYF. CDR3 DNA sequence: TGTGCCAGTAGTATAGGCGGACAGGGGGCCTACGAGCAGTACTTC.

The chain carries TRBV5-4 and TRBJ2-5, with 7 bases lining up with TRBD1. The V and J ends lost 1 base and 4 bases, in that order; junction bases with no gene match: 1. CDR3 length equals 13 residues. Germline values: CDR1 SGHNT, CDR2 YYREEE (reference sequence). CDR3 region: CASSLTGAETQYF. For the CDR3, the DNA is TGTGCCAGCAGCTTGACAGGGGCAGAGACCCAGTACTTC.

The V and J genes are TRBV5-1 and TRBJ1-1; 9 bases map to TRBD1. The V and J ends lost 3 bases and 5 bases, in that order; junction bases with no gene match: 11. CDR1 SGHRS and CDR2 YFSETQ come from the germline V gene. The CDR3 runs to 16 residues. CDR3 bases: TGCGCCAGCAGCTCGTGGACAGGGGAATTAAGGACTGAAGCTTTCTTT. It yields the protein CASSSWTGELRTEAFF.

This clone appeared once. The chain employs TRBV28 and TRBJ2-1, with 14 bases lining up with TRBD2. With 4 bases clipped from V and 5 bases from J, the junction kept 4 bases outside the gene matches. Germline V CDR1 and CDR2: MDHEN, SYDVKM. This CDR3 is 16 amino acids long. The CDR3 DNA follows: TGTGCCAGCAGTTCCCCGGGACTAGCGGGAGACAATGAGCAGTTCTTC. This codes for CASSSPGLAGDNEQFF.

The chain uses TRBV19 and TRBJ1-2, with D unclear. Germline V gene data show CDR1 as LNHDA and CDR2 as SQIVND (reference sequence). This CDR3 has 10 residues. Between the trimmed V and J ends, which lost 10 bases and 4 bases, there was a span of 7 bases. The chain's CDR3 is CATHSYGYTF. CDR3 nucleotide sequence: TGTGCCACCCACAGCTATGGCTACACCTTC.

The chain carries TRBV21-1 and TRBJ1-2. TRBV21-1 is a pseudogene. The CDR3 length is 15 residues. CDR3 DNA: TGTGCCAGCAGCAAAGCTAGAGGTAGAGGTTCTGGCTACACCTTC. Its translation is CASSKARGRGSGYTF.

This chain connects TRBV2 to TRBJ2-2; D not certain. The CDR3 contains 11 residues. V shed 3 bases and J shed 5 bases, with 1 base lying between them. Germline CDR1 reads SNHLY; CDR2 reads FYNNEI. CDR3 protein: CASSETGELFF. The CDR3 bases are TGTGCCAGCAGTGAGACCGGGGAGCTGTTTTTT.

The gene calls are TRBV5-4 and TRBJ2-1, with D possibly being TRBD2 (5 bases). The germline V gene encodes CDR1 SGHNT and CDR2 YYREEE (reference sequence). The CDR3 covers 16 residues. V lost 5 bases to trimming and J lost 0 bases, with 15 bases between them. CDR3 residues: CASSQRLTSSYNEQFF. DNA for the CDR3: TGTGCCAGCAGTCAGAGACTAACGAGCTCCTACAATGAGCAGTTCTTC.

This chain connects TRBV20-1 to TRBJ1-5; D unclear. The CDR3 is made up of 11 amino acids. V shed 0 bases and J shed 13 bases, with 10 bases lying between them. Germline V gene data show CDR1 as DFQATT and CDR2 as SNEGSKA (reference sequence). The CDR3 nucleotides are TGCAGTGCTAGAGATGTATCAGTTCAGCATTTT. Its translation: CSARDVSVQHF.

The chain employs TRBV9 and TRBJ1-4; 9 bases match TRBD1. V dropped 3 bases and J dropped 4; count of bases not matched to a gene: 10. CDR3 length equals 17 residues. Per germline, CDR1 SGDLS and CDR2 YYNGEE. For the CDR3, the DNA is TGTGCCAGCAGCGCGCGGGACAGGGTAACTGGTAATGAAAAACTGTTTTTT. It is translated as CASSARDRVTGNEKLFF.

The genes are TRBV12-5 and TRBJ2-1; D remains ambiguous. Trimming stripped 7 bases from V and 10 bases from J, with 11 bases between. This CDR3 is built from 11 residues. Germline V gene data show CDR1 as LGHNT and CDR2 as FRNRAP. CDR3 sequence (DNA): TGTGCTAGTGTCCTTGGACGGGAGCAGTTCTTC. Amino acid sequence: CASVLGREQFF. The full variable domain, in which reference TRBV12-5 and TRBJ2-1 provide the parts outside the CDR3, is DARVTQTPRHKVTEMGQEVTMRCQPILGHNTVFWYRQTMMQGLELLAYFRNRAPLDDSGMPKDRFSAEMPDATLATLKIQPSEPRDSAVYFCASVLGREQFFGPGTRLTVL.